These 19 T cell receptor beta chains share one sample of origin, sequenced in a study of T cell responses to AZD1222 COVID-19 vaccine. Produced via immunoSEQ multiplex PCR; TCRdb's table is partial and in-frame only. The data hold tens of thousands of clones, with 80% observed a single time. The material was peripheral blood, obtained on day 0 of AZD1222 vaccination. The receptors were gathered from an adult in good health.

The genes are TRBV6-5 and TRBJ1-4, with 7 bases lining up with TRBD1. J was trimmed by 5 bases and V by 6 bases; bases with no gene match: 3. Germline assignment: CDR1 MNHEY and CDR2 SVGAGI. The CDR3 length is 13 residues. CDR3 sequence (DNA): TGTGCCAGCAGACAGGGGCGCAATGAAAAACTGTTTTTT. Its protein product is CASRQGRNEKLFF.

This chain connects TRBV18 to TRBJ2-5; either TRBD1 or TRBD2 may supply D (5 bases each). Germline V lookup: CDR1 KGHSH, CDR2 LQKENI. The V and J ends lost 1 base and 5 bases respectively, with 17 bases between them. This CDR3 comprises 16 residues. The CDR3 region is CASSPRSSRDGETQYF. CDR3 bases: TGTGCCAGCTCACCACGGTCGTCTAGGGACGGGGAGACCCAGTACTTC.

The chain is built from TRBV6-5 and TRBJ2-5; TRBD1 matches 8 bases. Trimming removed 6 bases from V and 4 bases from J; junction bases left unmatched: 4. Germline V gives CDR1 MNHEY, CDR2 SVGAGI. CDR3 length: 13 residues. CDR3 loop: CASSSDRGETQYF. For the CDR3, the DNA is TGTGCCAGCAGCTCCGACAGGGGAGAGACCCAGTACTTC.

The genes are TRBV3-1 (or the pseudogene TRBV3-2) and TRBJ2-5; 8 bases agree with TRBD2. V lost 3 bases to trimming and J lost 5 bases; unmatched junction nucleotides: 8. CDR3 length: 15 amino acids. Germline loops: CDR1 LGHDT, CDR2 YNNKEL (reference sequence). The CDR3 DNA reads as TGTGCCAGCAGCCAGGGACTAGGATATTACGAGACCCAGTACTTC. This encodes CASSQGLGYYETQYF.

This CDR3 is CASSKNQAINTGELFF. CDR3 coding DNA: TGTGCCAGCAGCAAAAATCAAGCAATTAACACCGGGGAGCTGTTTTTT. The gene calls are TRBV21-1 and TRBJ2-2; the listed D gene, TRBD2, was not tested against the DNA. TRBV21-1 is a documented pseudogene. CDR3 size: 16 residues.

This clone was seen more than once but under ten times. The chain employs TRBV6-5 and TRBJ1-6; 9 nucleotides agree with TRBD1. This CDR3 is built from 14 residues. V dropped 7 bases and J dropped 7; count of bases not matched to a gene: 5. Germline V gives CDR1 MNHEY, CDR2 SVGAGI. The CDR3 reads CASKPGQGNSPLHF. The CDR3, as DNA: TGTGCCAGCAAGCCCGGACAGGGGAATTCACCCCTCCACTTT.

The CDR3 DNA reads as TGTGCCAGCGGAAAGAGAGACAGGGGGCGCTTGCCTGGCTACACCTTC. This encodes CASGKRDRGRLPGYTF. V is TRBV27 and J is TRBJ1-2; 10 bases map to TRBD1. With 8 bases clipped from V and 7 bases from J, the junction kept 16 bases outside the gene matches. Germline V gene sequence: CDR1 MNHEY, CDR2 SMNVEV (reference sequence). CDR3 length equals 16 residues.

The chain recombines TRBV11-2 with TRBJ1-1; D gene unclear. V shed 5 bases and J shed 2 bases, with 12 bases lying between them. The CDR3 runs 14 residues. In germline, CDR1 is SGHAT, CDR2 FQNNGV. The DNA of the CDR3 is TGTGCCAGCAGCCCCCCCCAAACTAACACTGAAGCTTTCTTT. Its protein is CASSPPQTNTEAFF.

This chain connects TRBV27 to TRBJ2-2; a weak D match, TRBD2 (6 bases). Germline CDR1 MNHEY, CDR2 SMNVEV (reference sequence). Trimming cost V 6 bases and J 7 bases, with 15 bases left between them. CDR3 length: 14 amino acids. The CDR3: CASRTPSAYGELFF. The CDR3 DNA is TGTGCCAGCAGAACCCCTAGCGCCTACGGGGAGCTGTTTTTT.

The chain is built from TRBV6-5 and TRBJ2-5, with unresolved D. The germline V gene encodes CDR1 MNHEY and CDR2 SVGAGI. The CDR3 length is 14 residues. Trimming removed 5 bases at V and 3 bases at J, with 13 bases between. The CDR3 DNA reads as TGTGCCAGCAGTCCAGGACCCAGCGAAGAGACCCAGTACTTC. Its protein is CASSPGPSEETQYF.

This clone was counted once. The chain uses TRBV6-1 and TRBJ1-3, with D hard to call. Germline assignment: CDR1 MNHNS and CDR2 SASEGT. This CDR3 contains 14 residues. Trimming removed 3 bases at V and 8 bases at J, with 14 bases between. This CDR3 reads CASSDRPNGDTIYF. The DNA of the CDR3 is TGTGCCAGCAGTGATCGTCCCAATGGGGACACCATATATTTT.

The chain carries TRBV29-1 and TRBJ2-5; D is undetermined. In germline, CDR1 is SQVTM, CDR2 ANQGSEA. The length of the CDR3 is 12 residues. V lost 4 bases to trimming and J lost 5 bases, with 11 bases between them. CDR3 sequence (DNA): TGCAGCGTTGGCGGTGGTCGGGAGACCCAGTACTTC. Translated, it gives CSVGGGRETQYF.

The chain carries TRBV19 and TRBJ2-7; TRBD1 might be the D (6 bases). With 0 bases removed from V and 5 bases from J, the gap between germline ends came to 23 bases. Germline-derived CDR1 and CDR2 are LNHDA and SQIVND (reference sequence). The CDR3 extends over 18 amino acids. The CDR3 DNA sequence: TGTGCCAGTAGTATAGATCGGTTTGGGCAGGGGACGGTCGACGAGCAGTACTTC. Translating gives CASSIDRFGQGTVDEQYF.

This clone was observed a handful of times. The chain joins TRBV7-6 to TRBJ1-6; D unresolved. Germline loops: CDR1 SGHVS, CDR2 FNYEAQ. V was shortened by 5 bases and J by 0 bases, with 8 bases between the two germline ends. The CDR3 has 15 amino acids. CDR3 sequence (DNA): TGTGCCAGCAGCCCTACCTCCTCCTATAATTCACCCCTCCACTTT. As protein: CASSPTSSYNSPLHF.

V and J are TRBV27 and TRBJ1-1, with 11 bases lining up with TRBD1. Germline CDR1 reads MNHEY; CDR2 reads SMNVEV (reference sequence). After removal of 8 bases from V and 10 bases from J, the junction contained 6 bases not matched to a gene. There are 12 residues in the CDR3. The CDR3 loop reads CASSRTGGLAFF. DNA for the CDR3: TGTGCCAGCTCAAGGACAGGGGGCCTAGCTTTCTTT.

This chain connects TRBV2 to TRBJ2-7, with 10 bases aligning to TRBD2. Looked up from germline, CDR1 is SNHLY and CDR2 is FYNNEI. CDR3 length: 14 amino acids. The V gene end was trimmed by 8 bases and the J gene end by 3 bases; junction bases not matched to a gene: 7. The CDR3, as DNA: TGTGCCAGCGGAGAGCGGGGGGGCCTCTACGAGCAGTACTTC. Protein sequence: CASGERGGLYEQYF.

The CDR3 bases are TGTGCCAGCTCACCACGGGGCTTATCCGACACCGGGGAGCTGTTTTTT. Its protein is CASSPRGLSDTGELFF. The chain joins TRBV18 to TRBJ2-2, with D perhaps matching TRBD1 (5 bases). V dropped 1 base and J dropped 3 bases, with 12 bases sitting between them. In germline, CDR1 is KGHSH, CDR2 LQKENI. This CDR3 is 16 amino acids long.

The chain combines TRBV6-5 with TRBJ2-7; possibly TRBD1 for D (5 bases). The CDR3 runs to 12 residues. Per the germline V gene, CDR1 is MNHEY and CDR2 is SVGAGI. Trimming stripped 2 bases from V and 4 bases from J, with 6 bases between. CDR3 sequence (DNA): TGTGCCAGCAGTTACCCAGGGTACGAGCAGTACTTC. It encodes CASSYPGYEQYF.

The V and J genes are TRBV25-1 and TRBJ1-2, with D possibly TRBD1 on 5 matching bases. The V end was cut by 2 bases, the J end by 8 bases, with 15 bases between. Germline lookup yields CDR1 MGHDK and CDR2 SYGVNS. This CDR3 region has 14 residues. The CDR3 loop is CASSETGGTRGYTF. DNA for the CDR3: TGTGCCAGCAGTGAAACGGGTGGGACGAGGGGCTACACCTTC.